Described below is a single T cell receptor (beta chain) sequence and its context. The sample is drawn from a study of cytomegalovirus exposure and HLA in healthy donors. With 60 Vbeta and 13 Jbeta primers, the PCR was carried out. The protocol was immunoSEQ multiplex PCR, while the TCRdb copy is restricted to in-frame clones and leaves out a portion. In total, the table holds 100,000 to 150,000 clones. This CDR3 has 17 amino acids. The germline CDR1 and CDR2 sequences are SGHRS and YFSETQ. After removal of 4 bases from V and 6 bases from J, the junction contained 16 bases not matched to a gene. The receptor comes from a man aged 18 to 30 in good health and CMV-seronegative. The rearrangement uses TRBV5-1 and TRBJ2-3; TRBD2 aligns across 8 bases. The sequenced sample consisted of PBMCs. This chain's CDR3 is CASSRGVAGPSGDTQYF. The CDR3 DNA follows: TGCGCCAGCAGCCGGGGGGTAGCGGGACCCTCTGGGGATACGCAGTATTTT.